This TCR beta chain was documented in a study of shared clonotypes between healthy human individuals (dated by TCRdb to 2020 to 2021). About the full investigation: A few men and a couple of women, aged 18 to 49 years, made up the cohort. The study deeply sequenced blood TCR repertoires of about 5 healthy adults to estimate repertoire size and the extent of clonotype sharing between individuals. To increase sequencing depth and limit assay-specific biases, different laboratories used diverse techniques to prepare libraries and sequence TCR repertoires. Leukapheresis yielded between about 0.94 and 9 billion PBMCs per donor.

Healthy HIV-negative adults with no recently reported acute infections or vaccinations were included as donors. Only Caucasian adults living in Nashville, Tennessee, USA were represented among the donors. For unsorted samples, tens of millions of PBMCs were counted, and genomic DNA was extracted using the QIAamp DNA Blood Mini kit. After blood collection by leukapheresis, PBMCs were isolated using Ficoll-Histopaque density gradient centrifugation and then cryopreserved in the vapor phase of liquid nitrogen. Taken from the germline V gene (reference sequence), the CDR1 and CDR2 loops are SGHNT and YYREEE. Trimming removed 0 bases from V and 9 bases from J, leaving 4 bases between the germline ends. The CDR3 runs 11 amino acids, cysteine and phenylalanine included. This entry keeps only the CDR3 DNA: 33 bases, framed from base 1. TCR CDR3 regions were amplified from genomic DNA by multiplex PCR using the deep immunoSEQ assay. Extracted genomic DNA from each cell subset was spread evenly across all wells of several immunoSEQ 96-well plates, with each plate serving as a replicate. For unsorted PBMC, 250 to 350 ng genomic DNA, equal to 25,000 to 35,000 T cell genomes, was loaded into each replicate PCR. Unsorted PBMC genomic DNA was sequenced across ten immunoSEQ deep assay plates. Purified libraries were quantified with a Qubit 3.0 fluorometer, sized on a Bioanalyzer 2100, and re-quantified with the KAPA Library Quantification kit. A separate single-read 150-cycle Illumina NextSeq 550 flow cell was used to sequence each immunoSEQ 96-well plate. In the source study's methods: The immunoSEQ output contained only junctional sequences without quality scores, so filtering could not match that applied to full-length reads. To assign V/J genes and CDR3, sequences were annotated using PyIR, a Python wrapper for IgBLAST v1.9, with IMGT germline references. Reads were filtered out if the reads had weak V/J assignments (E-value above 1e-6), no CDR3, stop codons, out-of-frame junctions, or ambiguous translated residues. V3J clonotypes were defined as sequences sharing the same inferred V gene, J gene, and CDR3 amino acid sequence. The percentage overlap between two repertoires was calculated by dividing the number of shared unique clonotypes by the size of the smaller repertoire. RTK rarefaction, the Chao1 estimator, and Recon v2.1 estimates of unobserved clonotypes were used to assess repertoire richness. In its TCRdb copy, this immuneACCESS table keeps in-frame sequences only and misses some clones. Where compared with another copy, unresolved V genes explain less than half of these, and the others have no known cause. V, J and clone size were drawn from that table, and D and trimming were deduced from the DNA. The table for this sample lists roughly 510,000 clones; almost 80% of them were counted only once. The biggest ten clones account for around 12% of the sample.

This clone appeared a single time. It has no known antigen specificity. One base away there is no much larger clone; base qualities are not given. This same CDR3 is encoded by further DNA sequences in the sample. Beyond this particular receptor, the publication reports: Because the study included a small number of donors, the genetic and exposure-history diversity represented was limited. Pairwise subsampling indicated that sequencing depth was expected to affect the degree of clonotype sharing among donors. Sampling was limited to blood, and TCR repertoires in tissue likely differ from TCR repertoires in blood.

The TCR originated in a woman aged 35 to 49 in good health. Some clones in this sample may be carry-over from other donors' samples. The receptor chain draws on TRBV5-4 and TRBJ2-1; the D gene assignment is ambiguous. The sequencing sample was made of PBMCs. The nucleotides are TGTGCCAGCAGCTTGGGGGGTGAGCAGTTCTTC. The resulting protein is CASSLGGEQFF.